At least ten counts were recorded for the clone carrying this TCR beta chain. Its antigen remains unidentified. This CDR3 is built from 12 residues. V lost 6 bases to trimming and J lost 6 bases, with 9 bases between them. CDR1 is MNHNS and CDR2 is SASEGT in the germline V gene. These data come from a study of regulatory T cells in long-lasting Graves disease. Regarding the study as a whole: Samples came from peripheral blood alone, without thyroid tissue.

Time point given: newly diagnosed GD, antithyroid drugs for less than 3 months. Researchers made the TCR library from RNA that was extracted from PBMCs. Both iRepertoire HTBI primers and Arm-PCR of CDR3 regions were used to build the TCR beta libraries. TCRdb reprocessed the multiplex PCR reads with MiXCR, giving one entry per CDR3 protein. The sample carries a few hundred thousand distinct CDR3 sequences, 15% to 20% recorded once. These records were also assigned to another study, of T cells in Graves' hyperthyroidism and ophthalmopathy. As reported in that work: The HTBI set primed first-round TCR CDR3 RT-PCR. In the blood, most expanded thyroid clonotypes above 0.001 appeared as well.

The source of this sequence is a woman between 25 and 40 years old with Graves disease. The source was peripheral blood mononuclear cells (PBMCs), collected at new diagnosis, from a patient treated with antithyroid drugs. The chain links TRBV6-1 to TRBJ2-1; D not resolved. CDR3 nucleotide sequence: TGTGCCAGCAGCACCGAACTCAATGAGCAGTTCTTC. As protein: CASSTELNEQFF.